This T cell receptor beta chain was profiled in a study of cytomegalovirus exposure and HLA in healthy donors. On the study more broadly: Within an early data release were tens of millions of unique TCRs drawn from HLA-typed donors. General study points: Roughly uniform sequencing depth across donors was assumed, possibly incorrectly. Reportedly, cytomegalovirus status was diagnosed with high sensitivity and specificity.

Trimming cost V 0 bases and J 3 bases, with 15 bases left between them. The germline CDR1 and CDR2 sequences are MDHEN and SYDVKM. The CDR3 totals 17 residues. Concerning this clone itself: What it recognizes is unknown.

Primers included in the PCR were 60 Vbeta and 13 Jbeta primers. Clones were sequenced by immunoSEQ multiplex PCR, and TCRdb holds only the in-frame ones, with some missing. The data include over 100,000 clones; the top ten clones carry approximately 1.8%. The sequence came from a man aged 18-30 years in good health and CMV-seronegative. V usage is TRBV28 and J usage is TRBJ1-5, with a weak D call TRBD1 (5 bases). Sequencing was done on a sample of PBMCs. The CDR3 loop is CASSLWEGQGINQPQHF. DNA for the CDR3: TGTGCCAGCAGTTTATGGGAAGGGCAGGGAATCAATCAGCCCCAGCATTTT.